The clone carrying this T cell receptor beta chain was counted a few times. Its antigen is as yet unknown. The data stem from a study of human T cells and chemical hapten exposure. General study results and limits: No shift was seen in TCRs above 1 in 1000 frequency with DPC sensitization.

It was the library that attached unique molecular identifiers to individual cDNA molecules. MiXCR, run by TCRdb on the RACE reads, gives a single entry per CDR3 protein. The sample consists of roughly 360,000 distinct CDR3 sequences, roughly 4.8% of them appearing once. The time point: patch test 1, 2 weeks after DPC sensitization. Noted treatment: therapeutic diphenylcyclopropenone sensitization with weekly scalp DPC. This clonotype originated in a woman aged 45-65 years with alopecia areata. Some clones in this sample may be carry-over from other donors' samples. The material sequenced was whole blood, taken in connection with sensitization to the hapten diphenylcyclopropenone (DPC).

Here the CDR3 reads CASSQIHRGTEAFF. The CDR3 DNA is TGTGCCAGCAGCCAAATTCACAGGGGTACTGAAGCTTTCTTT. V usage is TRBV3-1 and J usage is TRBJ1-1; 7 bases align to TRBD1. Trimming cost V 2 bases and J 5 bases; bases outside gene matches: 5. The CDR3 consists of 14 residues. Germline loops: CDR1 LGHDT, CDR2 YNNKEL (reference sequence). Looking up the rest from reference TRBV3-1 and TRBJ1-1 gives the full variable domain: DTAVSQTPKYLVTQMGNDKSIKCEQNLGHDTMYWYKQDSKKFLKIMFSYNNKELIINETVPNRFSPKSPDKAHLNLHINSLELGDSAVYFCASSQIHRGTEAFFGQGTRLTVV.